This T cell receptor (beta chain) came from a study of blood T cells in healthy people across ages. Trimming took 5 bases from V and 4 from J, leaving 20 bases between them. This CDR3 is 15 amino acids long. Germline V gives CDR1 DFQATT, CDR2 SNEGSKA (reference sequence). Primed by a sample-barcoded 5' primer and a J-beta primer mix, a second PCR proceeded for roughly 7 to 12 cycles. TCRdb called the 5' RACE reads again in MiXCR, with one record for every CDR3 protein. The sample records roughly 500,000 distinct CDR3 sequences, more than 20% being singletons. The data were also submitted as part of a second study, on T cells of mothers and their children. That work adds: Mother-child pairs who were related displayed a slightly higher overlap than unrelated pairs, a difference that was non-significant.

Sample: blood. The clonotype was recovered from a boy aged 5 to 17 in good health. J is TRBJ1-1 and V is TRBV20-1, with a tentative D call TRBD1 (5 bases). CDR3 nucleotide sequence: TGCAGTGCTTATACAGGATTTCAAGGTGGCACTGAAGCTTTCTTT. Translated: CSAYTGFQGGTEAFF.